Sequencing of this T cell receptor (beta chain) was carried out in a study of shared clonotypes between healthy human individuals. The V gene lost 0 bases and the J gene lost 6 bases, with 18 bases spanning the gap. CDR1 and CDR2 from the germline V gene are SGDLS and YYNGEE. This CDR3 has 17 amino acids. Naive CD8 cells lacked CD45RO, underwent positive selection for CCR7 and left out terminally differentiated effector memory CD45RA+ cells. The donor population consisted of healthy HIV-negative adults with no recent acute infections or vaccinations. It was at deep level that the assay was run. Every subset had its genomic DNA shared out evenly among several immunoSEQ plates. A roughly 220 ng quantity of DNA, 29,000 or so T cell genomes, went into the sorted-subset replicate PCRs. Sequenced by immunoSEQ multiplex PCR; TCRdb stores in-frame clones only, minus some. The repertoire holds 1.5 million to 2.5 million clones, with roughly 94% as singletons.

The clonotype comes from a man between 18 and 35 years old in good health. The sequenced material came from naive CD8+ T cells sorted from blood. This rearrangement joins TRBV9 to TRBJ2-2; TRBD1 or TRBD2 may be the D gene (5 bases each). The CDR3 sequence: CASSVDRDAIRAGELFF. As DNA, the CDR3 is TGTGCCAGCAGCGTAGATAGGGACGCCATCCGTGCCGGGGAGCTGTTTTTT.